This T cell receptor (beta chain) was identified during a study of a mutant IDH1 vaccine in newly diagnosed glioma. Study in general: All eight of the vaccinations patients received fell in weeks 1, 3, 5, 7, 11, 15, 19 and 23. Vaccines were first given 4-6 weeks after radiotherapy alone, or with temozolomide cycles. Mean patient age was around 40 years; about 60% were male and about 38% female.

Germline CDR1 is SGHTA and CDR2 is FQGNSA. V was pared by 5 bases and J by 0 bases, with 5 bases of the junction left unmatched. The CDR3 is 15 amino acids. Stated time point: week 5, during vaccination. Vaccinated patients received 300 ug of mutant IDH1 20-mer peptide per dose, with topical imiquimod. On this clone itself: What it binds is unknown.

Data came from immunoSEQ multiplex PCR; TCRdb stores just in-frame clones and leaves some out. The data hold tens of thousands of clones, with roughly 83% observed a single time. General study results and limits: Evidence of vaccine-induced immune responses was documented in over 85% of patients.

The clonotype originates from a young man with glioma. Here the sequenced sample was PBMCs, taken from a glioma patient whose treatment included an IDH1 peptide vaccine. The chain has TRBV7-2 and TRBJ2-7; 9 bases match TRBD1. The CDR3 DNA sequence: TGTGCCAGCAGCCAGAGACAGGGGGGCTCCTACGAGCAGTACTTC. It specifies CASSQRQGGSYEQYF.